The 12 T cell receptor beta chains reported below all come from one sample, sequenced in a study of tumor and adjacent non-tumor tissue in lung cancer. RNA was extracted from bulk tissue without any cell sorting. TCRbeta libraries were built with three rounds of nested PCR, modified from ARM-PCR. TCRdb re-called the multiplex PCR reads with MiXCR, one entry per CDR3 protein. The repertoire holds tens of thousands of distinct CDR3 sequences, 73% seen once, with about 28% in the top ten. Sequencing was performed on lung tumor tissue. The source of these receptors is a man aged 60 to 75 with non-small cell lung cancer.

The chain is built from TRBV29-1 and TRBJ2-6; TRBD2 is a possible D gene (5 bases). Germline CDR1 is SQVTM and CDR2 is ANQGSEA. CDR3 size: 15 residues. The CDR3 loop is CSLRVSSSGANVLTF. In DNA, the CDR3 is TGCAGTTTGAGGGTATCTAGTTCGGGGGCCAACGTCCTGACTTTC.

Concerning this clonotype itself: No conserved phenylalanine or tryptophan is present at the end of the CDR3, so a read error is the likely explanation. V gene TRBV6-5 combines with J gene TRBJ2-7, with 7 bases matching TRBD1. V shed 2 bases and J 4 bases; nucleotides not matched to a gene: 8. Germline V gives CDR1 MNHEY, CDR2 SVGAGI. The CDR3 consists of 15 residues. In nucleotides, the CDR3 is TGTGCCAGCAGTTACGAAGCTGGACAGGTTTACGAGCAGTACTCC. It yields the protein CASSYEAGQVYEQYS.

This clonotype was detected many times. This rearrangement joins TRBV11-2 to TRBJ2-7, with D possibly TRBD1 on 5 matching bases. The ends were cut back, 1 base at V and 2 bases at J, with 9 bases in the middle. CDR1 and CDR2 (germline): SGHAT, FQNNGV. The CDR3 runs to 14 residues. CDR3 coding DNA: TGTGCCAGCAGCTTAGGGGGCGGCCCCTACGAGCAGTACTTC. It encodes CASSLGGGPYEQYF.

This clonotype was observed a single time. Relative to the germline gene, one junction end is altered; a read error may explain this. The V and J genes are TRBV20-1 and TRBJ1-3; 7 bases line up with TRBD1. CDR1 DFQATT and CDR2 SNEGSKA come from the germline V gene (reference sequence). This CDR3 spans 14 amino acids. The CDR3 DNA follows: TGCGGTGCACTGGACAGGAGGCTCGGAAACACCATATATTTT. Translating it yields CGALDRRLGNTIYF.

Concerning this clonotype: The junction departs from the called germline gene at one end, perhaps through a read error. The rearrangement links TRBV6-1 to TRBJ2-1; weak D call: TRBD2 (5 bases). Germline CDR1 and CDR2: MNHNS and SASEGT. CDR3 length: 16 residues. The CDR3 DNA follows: TGTGCCACCAGTGAGACCGTGCGGCTTAGGAGGAATGAGCAGTTCTTC. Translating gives CATSETVRLRRNEQFF.

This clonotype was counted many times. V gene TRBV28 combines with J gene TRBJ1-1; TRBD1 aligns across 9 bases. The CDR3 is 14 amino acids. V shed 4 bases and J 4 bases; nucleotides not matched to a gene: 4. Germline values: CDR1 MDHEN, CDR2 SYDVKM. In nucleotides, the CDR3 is TGTGCCAGCAGTTCCGGGACAGGGTTCACTGAAGCTTTCTTT. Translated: CASSSGTGFTEAFF. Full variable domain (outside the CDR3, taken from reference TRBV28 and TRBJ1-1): DVKVTQSSRYLVKRTGEKVFLECVQDMDHENMFWYRQDPGLGLRLIYFSYDVKMKEKGDIPEGYSVSREKKERFSLILESASTNQTSMYLCASSSGTGFTEAFFGQGTRLTVV.

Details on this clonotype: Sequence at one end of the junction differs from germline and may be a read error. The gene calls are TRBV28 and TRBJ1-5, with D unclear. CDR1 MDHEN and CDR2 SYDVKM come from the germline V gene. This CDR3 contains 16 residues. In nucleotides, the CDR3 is TGTGCCAACAGTTTGTGGGCCGAGCGAGGCAATCAGCCCCAGCATTTT. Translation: CANSLWAERGNQPQHF.

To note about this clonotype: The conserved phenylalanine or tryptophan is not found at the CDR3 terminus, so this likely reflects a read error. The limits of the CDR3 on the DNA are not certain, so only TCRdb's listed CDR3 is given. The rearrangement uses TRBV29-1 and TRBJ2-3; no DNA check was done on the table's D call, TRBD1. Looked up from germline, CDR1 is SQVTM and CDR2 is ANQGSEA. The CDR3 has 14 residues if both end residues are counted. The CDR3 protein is CSAGRGASTDTPYL.

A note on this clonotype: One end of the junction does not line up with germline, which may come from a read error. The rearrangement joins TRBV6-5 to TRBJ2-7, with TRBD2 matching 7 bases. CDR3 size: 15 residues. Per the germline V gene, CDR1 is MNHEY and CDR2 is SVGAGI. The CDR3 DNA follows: TGTGCCAGCCGTTACCCGAGGCGGGAGACTGCCGAGCAGTACTTC. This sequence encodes CASRYPRRETAEQYF.

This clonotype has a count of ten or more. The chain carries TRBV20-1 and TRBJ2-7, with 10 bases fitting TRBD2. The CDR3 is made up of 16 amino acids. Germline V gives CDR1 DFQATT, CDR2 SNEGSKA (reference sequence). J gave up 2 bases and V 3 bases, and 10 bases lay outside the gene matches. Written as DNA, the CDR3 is TGCAGTGCTAGCGTTCCTGCGGGACTAGCGCCCTACGAGCAGTACTTC. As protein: CSASVPAGLAPYEQYF.

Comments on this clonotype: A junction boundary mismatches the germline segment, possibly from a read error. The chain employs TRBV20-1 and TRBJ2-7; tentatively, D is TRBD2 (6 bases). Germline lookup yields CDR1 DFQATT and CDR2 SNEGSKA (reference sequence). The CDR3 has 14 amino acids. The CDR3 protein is CSTGSGQLAHEQYF. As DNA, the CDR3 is TGTAGTACTGGATCCGGTCAACTAGCCCACGAGCAGTACTTC.

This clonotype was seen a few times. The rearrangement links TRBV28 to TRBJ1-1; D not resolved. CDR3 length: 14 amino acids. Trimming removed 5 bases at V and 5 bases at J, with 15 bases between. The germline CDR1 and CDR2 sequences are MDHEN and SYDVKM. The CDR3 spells CASSPPSTTTEAFF. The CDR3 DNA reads TGTGCCAGCAGTCCCCCGTCCACAACGACTGAAGCTTTCTTT.